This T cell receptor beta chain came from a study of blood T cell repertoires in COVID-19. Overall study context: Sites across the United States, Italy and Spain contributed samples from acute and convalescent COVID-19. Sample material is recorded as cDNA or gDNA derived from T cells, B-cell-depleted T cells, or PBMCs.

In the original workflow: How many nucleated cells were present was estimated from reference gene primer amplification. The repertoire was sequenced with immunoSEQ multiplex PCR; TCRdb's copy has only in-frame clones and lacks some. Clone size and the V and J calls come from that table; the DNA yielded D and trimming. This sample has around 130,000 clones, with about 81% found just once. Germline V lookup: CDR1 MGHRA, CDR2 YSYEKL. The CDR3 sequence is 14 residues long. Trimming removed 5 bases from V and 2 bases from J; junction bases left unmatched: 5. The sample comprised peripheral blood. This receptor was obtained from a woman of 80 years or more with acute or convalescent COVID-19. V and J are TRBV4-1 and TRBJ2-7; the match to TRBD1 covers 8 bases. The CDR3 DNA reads TGCGCCAGCAGCAAAAGGACAGGGCCCTACGAGCAGTACTTC. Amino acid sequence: CASSKRTGPYEQYF.